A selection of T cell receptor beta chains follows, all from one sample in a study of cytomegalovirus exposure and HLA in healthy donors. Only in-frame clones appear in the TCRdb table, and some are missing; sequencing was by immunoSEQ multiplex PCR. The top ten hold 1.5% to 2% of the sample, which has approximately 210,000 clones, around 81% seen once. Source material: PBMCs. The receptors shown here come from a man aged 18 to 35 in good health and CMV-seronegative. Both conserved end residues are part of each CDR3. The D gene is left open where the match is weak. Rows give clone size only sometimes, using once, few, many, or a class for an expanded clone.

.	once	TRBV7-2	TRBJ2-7	CASSLARAGYEQYF	TGTGCCAGCAGCTTAGCGCGGGCAGGCTACGAGCAGTACTTC
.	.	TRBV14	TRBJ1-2	CASSRNLGDWGYTF	TGTGCCAGCAGCCGAAATCTTGGGGACTGGGGCTACACCTTC
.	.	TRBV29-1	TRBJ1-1	CSVGPGPGGEAFF	TGCAGCGTCGGACCGGGACCGGGAGGGGAAGCTTTCTTT
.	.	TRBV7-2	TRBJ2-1	CASSNPNEQFF	TGTGCCAGCAGCAATCCTAATGAGCAGTTCTTC
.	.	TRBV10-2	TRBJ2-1	CASSQMTGDEQFF	TGCGCCAGCAGTCAGATGACTGGCGATGAGCAGTTCTTC
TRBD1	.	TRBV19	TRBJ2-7	CAVWDRSYEQYF	TGTGCCGTGTGGGACAGGAGCTACGAGCAGTACTTC
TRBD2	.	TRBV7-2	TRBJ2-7	CASGLAGTYEQYF	TGTGCCAGTGGACTAGCGGGAACCTACGAGCAGTACTTC
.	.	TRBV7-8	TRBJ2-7	CASRNRGTSYEQYF	TGTGCCAGCAGAAATCGGGGGACCTCCTACGAGCAGTACTTC
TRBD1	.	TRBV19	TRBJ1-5	CASSMATGWYQPQHF	TGTGCCAGTAGTATGGCGACAGGGTGGTACCAGCCCCAGCATTTT
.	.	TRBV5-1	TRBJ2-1	CASSIPASGSYNEQFF	TGCGCCAGCAGCATACCCGCTTCGGGTTCCTACAATGAGCAGTTCTTC
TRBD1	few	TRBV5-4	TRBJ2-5	CASSPGTGQETQYF	TGTGCCAGCAGCCCCGGGACAGGTCAAGAGACCCAGTACTTC
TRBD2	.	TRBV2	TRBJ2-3	CASVPVLALTDTQYF	TGTGCCAGCGTCCCCGTACTAGCGTTAACAGATACGCAGTATTTT
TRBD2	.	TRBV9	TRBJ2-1	CASSPPGLLYNEQFF	TGTGCCAGCAGCCCCCCGGGACTATTGTACAATGAGCAGTTCTTC
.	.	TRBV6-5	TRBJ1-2	CASRGANYGYTF	TGTGCCAGCAGGGGGGCGAACTATGGCTACACCTTC
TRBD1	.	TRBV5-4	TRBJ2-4	CASSLEGQGANSGKNIQYF	TGTGCCAGCAGCTTGGAGGGACAGGGGGCAAACTCCGGCAAAAACATTCAGTACTTC
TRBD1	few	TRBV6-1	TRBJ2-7	CASSEYTGTGGYEQYF	TGTGCCAGCAGTGAATATACCGGGACAGGGGGCTACGAGCAGTACTTC
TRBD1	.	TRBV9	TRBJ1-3	CASSVGSRGLGNTIYF	TGTGCCAGCAGCGTAGGATCCAGGGGGCTTGGAAACACCATATATTTT
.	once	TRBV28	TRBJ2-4	CAIGGAKNIQYF	TGTGCCATTGGGGGGGCCAAAAACATTCAGTACTTC
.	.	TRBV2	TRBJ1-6	CASSESRRNSPLHF	TGTGCCAGCAGTGAAAGCCGCCGTAATTCACCCCTCCACTTT
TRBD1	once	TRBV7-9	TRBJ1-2	CASSSDRVRRPNYGYTF	TGTGCCAGCAGCTCGGACAGGGTTCGACGTCCTAACTATGGCTACACCTTC
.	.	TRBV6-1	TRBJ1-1	CASSEQWNTEAFF	TGTGCCAGCAGTGAACAATGGAACACTGAAGCTTTCTTT
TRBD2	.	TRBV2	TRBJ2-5	CAITTQGSLAGETQYF	TGTGCCATCACAACTCAAGGGAGTCTAGCGGGTGAAACCCAGTACTTC
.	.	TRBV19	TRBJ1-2	CASSATRIYGYTF	TGTGCCAGTAGTGCCACTCGCATCTATGGCTACACCTTC
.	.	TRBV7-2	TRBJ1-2	CASSLKGGGGYTF	TGTGCCAGCAGCTTAAAGGGGGGGGGTGGCTACACCTTC